These 21 T cell receptor beta chains originate from one sample sequenced in a study of control samples from healthy donors and cancer patients. TCRdb's copy holds only in-frame clones and misses some; the assay was immunoSEQ multiplex PCR. The table includes roughly 150,000 clones, around 88% detected once. Sequenced sample: blood. These receptors were collected from a man between 18 and 35 years old in good health.

J is TRBJ2-7 and V is TRBV5-1, with 10 bases aligning to TRBD1. Unmatched junction bases numbered 6, after V lost 4 bases and J lost 2 bases. The CDR3 contains 15 residues. Germline CDR1 and CDR2: SGHRS and YFSETQ. CDR3 in DNA: TGCGCCAGCAGCGGAACCGGGACAGGGGCCTACGAGCAGTACTTC. Protein: CASSGTGTGAYEQYF.

The chain uses TRBV11-2 and TRBJ1-4, with 11 bases aligning to TRBD1. This CDR3 comprises 13 residues. V lost 8 bases to trimming and J lost 7 bases; unmatched junction nucleotides: 3. Looked up from germline, CDR1 is SGHAT and CDR2 is FQNNGV. The CDR3 region is CASRTGGTEKLFF. Here the CDR3 DNA reads TGTGCCAGCCGGACAGGGGGCACTGAAAAACTGTTTTTT.

The rearrangement joins TRBV5-8 to TRBJ1-2, with 11 bases lining up with TRBD1. The J segment lost 7 bases and the V segment lost 5 bases, leaving 7 bases of the junction unmatched. The CDR3 has 14 residues. The germline V gene has CDR1 SGHTS and CDR2 YDEGEE. CDR3 in DNA: TGTGCCAGCAGTTCGGACAGGGGGCAGAGTGGCTACACCTTC. This sequence encodes CASSSDRGQSGYTF.

This chain uses TRBV6-5 with TRBJ2-2; weak D call: TRBD1 (5 bases). The length of the CDR3 is 14 residues. The germline V and J ends were trimmed by 7 bases and 0 bases, with 9 bases remaining between them. Germline V gene sequence: CDR1 MNHEY, CDR2 SVGAGI. CDR3 region: CASIQGTNTGELFF. The CDR3 region has the DNA TGTGCCAGCATCCAGGGTACGAACACCGGGGAGCTGTTTTTT.

As to this clone: The same CDR3 is also encoded by other DNA sequences in this sample. The rearrangement joins TRBV7-9 to TRBJ2-1; TRBD2 aligns across 10 bases. Germline CDR1 reads SEHNR; CDR2 reads FQNEAQ (reference sequence). J was trimmed by 4 bases and V by 2 bases; bases with no gene match: 8. There are 17 residues in the CDR3. CDR3: CASSLRGLAGDYNEQFF. CDR3 nucleotide sequence: TGTGCCAGCAGCTTACGGGGGCTAGCGGGGGATTACAATGAGCAGTTCTTC.

The rearrangement joins TRBV5-1 to TRBJ2-7; 9 nucleotides agree with TRBD1. Looked up from germline, CDR1 is SGHRS and CDR2 is YFSETQ. The V segment lost 2 bases and the J segment 4 bases; nucleotides outside the gene matches: 1. The CDR3 runs to 13 residues. The DNA for the CDR3 is TGCGCCAGCAGCTTTGACAGGGGGTACGAGCAGTACTTC. It translates to CASSFDRGYEQYF.

The chain links TRBV11-2 to TRBJ2-2; D is unclear. With 6 bases removed from V and 3 bases from J, the gap between germline ends came to 5 bases. The CDR3 spans 12 residues. Looked up from germline, CDR1 is SGHAT and CDR2 is FQNNGV. CDR3 sequence (DNA): TGTGCCAGCAGTAGGGACACCGGGGAGCTGTTTTTT. Protein sequence: CASSRDTGELFF.

The genes are TRBV7-3 and TRBJ2-5; 8 bases line up with TRBD2. V was clipped by 4 bases and J by 2 bases; unmatched bases: 3. CDR3 length: 14 residues. The germline gives CDR1 SGHTA, CDR2 FQGTGA. The CDR3: CASSSGGAQETQYF. In DNA form, the CDR3 reads TGTGCCAGCAGCTCCGGGGGGGCACAAGAGACCCAGTACTTC.

The chain combines TRBV28 with TRBJ2-7, with 13 bases identical to TRBD2. V was pared by 1 base and J by 4 bases, with 1 base of the junction left unmatched. CDR3 length equals 15 residues. Looked up from germline, CDR1 is MDHEN and CDR2 is SYDVKM. The chain's CDR3 is CASSLLLAGGYEQYF. The CDR3 DNA is TGTGCCAGCAGTTTATTACTAGCGGGGGGGTACGAGCAGTACTTC.

This clone turned up a few times. The V gene is TRBV19, the J gene TRBJ1-5, with D possibly TRBD1 on 5 matching bases. Trimming took off 4 bases at V and 5 bases at J, with 12 bases between the two ends. Germline V gene lookup returns CDR1 LNHDA and CDR2 SQIVND (reference sequence). This CDR3 has 14 amino acids. The CDR3 nucleotides read TGTGCCAGTAGTACCTCAGGGAATTATCAGCCCCAGCATTTT. Translation: CASSTSGNYQPQHF.

The table lists this clone with a count of one. The chain employs TRBV3-1 (or the pseudogene TRBV3-2) and TRBJ1-1; no reliable D call. Trimming pared 5 bases from V and 6 bases from J, leaving 7 bases between. CDR3 length equals 11 residues. Germline assignment: CDR1 LGHDT and CDR2 YNNKEL (reference sequence). The CDR3 is CASSVEAEAFF. The CDR3 nucleotides read TGTGCCAGCAGCGTTGAAGCTGAAGCTTTCTTT.

V usage is TRBV3-1 (or the pseudogene TRBV3-2) and J usage is TRBJ1-2; tentative D call: TRBD1 (6 bases). The CDR3 loop spans 14 amino acids. Germline CDR1 reads LGHDT; CDR2 reads YNNKEL (reference sequence). Trimming left V 1 base short and J 3 bases short, with 9 bases between. The CDR3 is CASSQGAGDYGYTF. CDR3 DNA sequence: TGTGCCAGCAGCCAAGGCGCAGGGGACTATGGCTACACCTTC.

The chain is built from TRBV9 and TRBJ2-3; maybe TRBD2 (6 bases). This CDR3 comprises 16 residues. The V end lost 3 bases, the J end lost 0 bases, and 14 bases lay between the germline ends. Per germline, CDR1 SGDLS and CDR2 YYNGEE. CDR3: CASSAWGGASTDTQYF. CDR3 coding DNA: TGTGCCAGCAGCGCTTGGGGCGGGGCGAGCACAGATACGCAGTATTTT.

V is TRBV9 and J is TRBJ2-5; TRBD2 aligns across 8 bases. CDR1 is SGDLS and CDR2 is YYNGEE in the germline V gene. Losses at the gene ends were 3 bases for V and 4 bases for J; bases not matched to a gene: 11. The CDR3 has 16 residues. The CDR3 nucleotides read TGTGCCAGCAGCGACTCCGGGGGGGCCGAGGGAGAGACCCAGTACTTC. Protein: CASSDSGGAEGETQYF.

The chain recombines TRBV5-8 with TRBJ2-1; 9 bases align to TRBD1. Germline loops: CDR1 SGHTS, CDR2 YDEGEE. The CDR3 spans 15 residues. V was clipped by 8 bases and J by 2 bases; unmatched bases: 8. CDR3: CASTPGQGPYNEQFF. The CDR3 DNA reads as TGTGCCAGTACACCGGGACAGGGTCCCTACAATGAGCAGTTCTTC.

This sequence joins TRBV15 and TRBJ2-3; D is unclear. This CDR3 contains 16 residues. Germline V gives CDR1 LNHNV, CDR2 YYDKDF (reference sequence). The germline V and J ends were trimmed by 5 bases and 6 bases, with 21 bases remaining between them. The CDR3 DNA sequence: TGTGCCACCAGCGGAAAAAGTGGGTTCCCTACGGATACGCAGTATTTT. It specifies CATSGKSGFPTDTQYF. Using reference TRBV15 and TRBJ2-3 for the parts outside the CDR3, the full variable domain is DAMVIQNPRYQVTQFGKPVTLSCSQTLNHNVMYWYQQKSSQAPKLLFHYYDKDFNNEADTPDNFQSRRPNTSFCFLDIRSPGLGDTAMYLCATSGKSGFPTDTQYFGPGTRLTVL.

V usage is TRBV15 and J usage is TRBJ1-1, with 10 nucleotides matching TRBD1. The V gene's germline CDR1 is LNHNV and CDR2 YYDKDF (reference sequence). V dropped 0 bases and J dropped 5; count of bases not matched to a gene: 6. The length of the CDR3 is 16 residues. This chain's CDR3 is CATSRDRQGAGTEAFF. For the CDR3, the DNA is TGTGCCACCAGCAGAGACCGACAGGGGGCAGGAACTGAAGCTTTCTTT. Full variable domain (remainder filled in from reference TRBV15 and TRBJ1-1): DAMVIQNPRYQVTQFGKPVTLSCSQTLNHNVMYWYQQKSSQAPKLLFHYYDKDFNNEADTPDNFQSRRPNTSFCFLDIRSPGLGDTAMYLCATSRDRQGAGTEAFFGQGTRLTVV.

This sequence joins TRBV11-2 and TRBJ2-5; possible D gene TRBD1, 6 bases. The CDR3 contains 15 residues. Looked up from germline, CDR1 is SGHAT and CDR2 is FQNNGV. Trimming pared 5 bases from V and 2 bases from J, leaving 15 bases between. CDR3 amino acids: CASSASGVWQETQYF. The CDR3 DNA reads as TGTGCCAGCAGCGCCTCAGGGGTTTGGCAAGAGACCCAGTACTTC.

The chain employs TRBV5-4 and TRBJ1-6; D not certain. The CDR3 extends over 14 amino acids. Germline V CDR1 and CDR2: SGHNT, YYREEE (reference sequence). V was shortened by 4 bases and J by 7 bases, with 12 bases between the two germline ends. The CDR3 region is CASSVDPGNSPLHF. In DNA form, the CDR3 reads TGTGCCAGCAGCGTAGACCCTGGCAATTCACCCCTCCACTTT.

V gene TRBV12-3 or TRBV12-4 combines with J gene TRBJ2-1, with 8 positions matching TRBD1. The trim removed 6 bases at V and 4 bases at J, leaving 2 bases unmatched. CDR3 size: 13 residues. This CDR3 is CASRDRVYNEQFF. The DNA of the CDR3 is TGTGCCAGCAGGGACAGGGTATACAATGAGCAGTTCTTC.

The chain is built from TRBV7-9 and TRBJ2-3; no clear D. V lost 5 bases, J lost 5 bases, and 8 bases lay in between. CDR1 and CDR2 from the germline V gene are SEHNR and FQNEAQ (reference sequence). The CDR3 runs 12 residues. The chain's CDR3 is CASSEGRDTQYF. For the CDR3, the DNA is TGTGCCAGCAGCGAAGGGCGAGATACGCAGTATTTT. Using reference TRBV7-9 and TRBJ2-3 for the parts outside the CDR3, the full variable domain is DTGVSQNPRHKITKRGQNVTFRCDPISEHNRLYWYRQTLGQGPEFLTYFQNEAQLEKSRLLSDRFSAERPKGSFSTLEIQRTEQGDSAMYLCASSEGRDTQYFGPGTRLTVL.